This paragraph covers one TCR beta chain sequence. What it binds is unknown. The entry originates in a study of T cell responses to AZD1222 COVID-19 vaccine. The CDR3 covers 19 residues. Germline values: CDR1 SGHAT, CDR2 FQNNGV. Trimming cost V 1 base and J 1 base, with 22 bases left between them. Study-level points and caveats: Donors skewed white British and female; clonal diversity was possibly underestimated. Spike was spanned by vaccine-associated CD4 TCRs, which were dominant at 160-218 and 743-854. AZD1222 recipients seropositive at baseline numbered only six or seven.

Data came from immunoSEQ multiplex PCR; TCRdb stores just in-frame clones and leaves some out. The table lists approximately 150,000 clones, about 93% of them singletons, with around 5% in the top ten. The specimen comprised peripheral blood, sampled on day 0 of AZD1222 vaccination. This clonotype originated in an adult in good health. The V gene is TRBV11-2, the J gene TRBJ1-2; D may be TRBD1 (5 bases). The CDR3 reads CASSLGGTGVLNFNYGYTF. In DNA form, the CDR3 reads TGTGCCAGCAGCTTAGGTGGCACAGGCGTCTTAAATTTTAACTATGGCTACACCTTC.